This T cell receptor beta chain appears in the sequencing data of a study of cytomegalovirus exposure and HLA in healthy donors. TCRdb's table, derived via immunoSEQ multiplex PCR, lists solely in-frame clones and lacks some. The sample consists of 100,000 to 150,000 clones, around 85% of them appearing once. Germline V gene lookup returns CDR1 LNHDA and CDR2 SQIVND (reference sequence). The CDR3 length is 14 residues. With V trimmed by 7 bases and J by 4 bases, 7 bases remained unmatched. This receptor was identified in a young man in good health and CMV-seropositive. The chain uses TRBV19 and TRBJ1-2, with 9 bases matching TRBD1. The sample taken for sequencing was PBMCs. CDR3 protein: CASTTPGQGYGYTF. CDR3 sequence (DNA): TGTGCCAGTACCACTCCGGGACAGGGCTATGGCTACACCTTC.